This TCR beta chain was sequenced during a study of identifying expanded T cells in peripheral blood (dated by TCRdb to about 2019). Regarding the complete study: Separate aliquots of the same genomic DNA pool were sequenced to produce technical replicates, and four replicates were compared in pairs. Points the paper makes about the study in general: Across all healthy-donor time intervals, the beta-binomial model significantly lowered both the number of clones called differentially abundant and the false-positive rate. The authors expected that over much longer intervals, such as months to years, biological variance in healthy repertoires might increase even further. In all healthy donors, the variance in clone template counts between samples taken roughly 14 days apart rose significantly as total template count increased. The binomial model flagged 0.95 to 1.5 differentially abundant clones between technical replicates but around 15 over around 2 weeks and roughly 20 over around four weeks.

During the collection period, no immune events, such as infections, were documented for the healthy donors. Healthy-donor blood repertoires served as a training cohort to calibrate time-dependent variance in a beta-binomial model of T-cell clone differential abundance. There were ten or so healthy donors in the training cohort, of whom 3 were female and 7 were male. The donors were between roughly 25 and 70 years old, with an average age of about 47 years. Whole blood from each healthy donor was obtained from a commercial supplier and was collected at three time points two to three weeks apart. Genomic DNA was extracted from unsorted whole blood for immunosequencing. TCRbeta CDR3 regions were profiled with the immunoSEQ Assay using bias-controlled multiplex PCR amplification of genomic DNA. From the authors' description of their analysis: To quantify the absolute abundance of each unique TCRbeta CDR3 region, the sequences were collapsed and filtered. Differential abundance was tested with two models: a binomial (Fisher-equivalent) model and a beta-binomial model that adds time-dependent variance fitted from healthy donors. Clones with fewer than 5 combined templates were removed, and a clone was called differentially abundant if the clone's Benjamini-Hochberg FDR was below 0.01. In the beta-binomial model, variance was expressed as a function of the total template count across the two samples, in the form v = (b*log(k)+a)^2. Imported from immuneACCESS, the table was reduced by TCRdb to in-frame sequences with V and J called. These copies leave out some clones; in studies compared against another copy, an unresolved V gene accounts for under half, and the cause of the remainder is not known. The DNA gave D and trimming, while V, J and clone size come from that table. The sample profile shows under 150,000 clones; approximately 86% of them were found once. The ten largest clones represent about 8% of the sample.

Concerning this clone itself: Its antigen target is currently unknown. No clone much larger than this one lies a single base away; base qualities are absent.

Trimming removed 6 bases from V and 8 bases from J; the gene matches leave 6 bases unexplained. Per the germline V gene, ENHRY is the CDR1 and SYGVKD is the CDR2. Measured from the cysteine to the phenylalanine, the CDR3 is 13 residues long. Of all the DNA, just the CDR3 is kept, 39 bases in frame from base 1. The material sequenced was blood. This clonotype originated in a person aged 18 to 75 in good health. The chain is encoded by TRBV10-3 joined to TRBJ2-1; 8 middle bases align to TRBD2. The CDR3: CAISSGSKDEQFF. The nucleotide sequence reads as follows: TGTGCCATCAGCAGCGGGAGCAAGGATGAGCAGTTCTTC.